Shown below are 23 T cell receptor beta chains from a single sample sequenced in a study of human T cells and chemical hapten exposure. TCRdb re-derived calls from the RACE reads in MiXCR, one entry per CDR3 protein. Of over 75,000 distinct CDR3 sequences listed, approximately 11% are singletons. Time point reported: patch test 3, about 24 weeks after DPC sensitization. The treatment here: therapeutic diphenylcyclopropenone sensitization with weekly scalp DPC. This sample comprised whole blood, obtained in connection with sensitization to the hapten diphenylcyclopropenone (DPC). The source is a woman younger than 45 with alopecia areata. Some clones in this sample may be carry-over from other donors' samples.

The CDR3 is CASSPRQGINSPLHF. The CDR3 DNA reads as TGTGCCAGCAGCCCCAGACAGGGCATAAATTCACCCCTCCACTTT. The J gene is TRBJ1-6, the V gene TRBV6-6; the match to TRBD1 covers 7 bases. The CDR3 length is 15 residues. Germline CDR1 reads MNHNY; CDR2 reads SVGAGI (reference sequence). V lost 6 bases, J lost 7 bases, and 9 bases stayed unmatched.

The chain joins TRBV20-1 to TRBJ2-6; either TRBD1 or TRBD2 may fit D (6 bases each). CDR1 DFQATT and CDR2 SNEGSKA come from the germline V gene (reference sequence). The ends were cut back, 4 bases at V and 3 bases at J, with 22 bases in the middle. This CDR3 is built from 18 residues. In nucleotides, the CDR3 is TGCAGTGCTAAAGGGGGGCGAGCCCGGGAATATGGGGCCAACGTCCTGACTTTC. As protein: CSAKGGRAREYGANVLTF.

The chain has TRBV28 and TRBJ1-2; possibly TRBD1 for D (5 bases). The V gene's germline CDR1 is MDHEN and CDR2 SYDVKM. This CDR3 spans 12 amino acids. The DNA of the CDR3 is TGTGGGATAGGAACGGAGGGGTATGGCTACACCTTC. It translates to CGIGTEGYGYTF.

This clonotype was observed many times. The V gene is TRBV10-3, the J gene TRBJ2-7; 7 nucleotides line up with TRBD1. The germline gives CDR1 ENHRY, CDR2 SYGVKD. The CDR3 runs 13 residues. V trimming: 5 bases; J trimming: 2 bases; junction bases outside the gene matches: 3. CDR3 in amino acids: CAISQDRTYEQYV. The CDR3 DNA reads TGTGCCATCAGTCAGGACAGGACCTACGAGCAGTACGTC.

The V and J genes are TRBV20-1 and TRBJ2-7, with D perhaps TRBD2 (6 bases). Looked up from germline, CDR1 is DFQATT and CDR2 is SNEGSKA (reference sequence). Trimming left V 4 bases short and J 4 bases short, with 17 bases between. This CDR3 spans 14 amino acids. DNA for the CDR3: TGCAGTGCTAAGGGAGGAGGGCCCAATTACGAGCAGTACTTC. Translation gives CSAKGGGPNYEQYF.

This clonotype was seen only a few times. Here the CDR3 DNA reads TGTGCCAGCAAGGGCGTGGCCAACGTCCTGACTTTC. Protein sequence: CASKGVANVLTF. The V and J genes are TRBV28 and TRBJ2-6; the D is unclear. The CDR3 loop spans 12 amino acids. CDR1 is MDHEN and CDR2 is SYDVKM in the germline V gene. V was cut by 7 bases and J by 6 bases, with 7 bases left in between.

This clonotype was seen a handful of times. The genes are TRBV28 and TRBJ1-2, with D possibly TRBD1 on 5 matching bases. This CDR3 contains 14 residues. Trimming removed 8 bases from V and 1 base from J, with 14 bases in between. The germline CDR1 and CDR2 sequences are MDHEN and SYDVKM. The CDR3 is CASGTQVNNYGYTF. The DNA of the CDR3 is TGTGCCAGCGGGACGCAGGTTAATAACTATGGCTACACCTTC.

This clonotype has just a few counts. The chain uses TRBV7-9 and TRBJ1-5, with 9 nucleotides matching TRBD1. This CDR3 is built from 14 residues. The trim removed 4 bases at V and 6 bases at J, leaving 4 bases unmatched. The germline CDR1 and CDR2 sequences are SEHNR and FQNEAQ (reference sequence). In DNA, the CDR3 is TGTGCCAGCAGCTACACAGGGGGCAGTCAGCCCCAGCATTTT. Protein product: CASSYTGGSQPQHF.

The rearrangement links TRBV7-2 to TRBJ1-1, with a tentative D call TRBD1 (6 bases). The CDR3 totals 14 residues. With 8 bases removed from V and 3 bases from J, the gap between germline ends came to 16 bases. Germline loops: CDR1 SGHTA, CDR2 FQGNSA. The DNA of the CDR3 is TGTGCCAGCCTAACGGGGGCGCTGGACACTGAAGCTTTCTTT. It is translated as CASLTGALDTEAFF. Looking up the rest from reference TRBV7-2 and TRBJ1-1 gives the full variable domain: GAGVSQSPSNKVTEKGKDVELRCDPISGHTALYWYRQSLGQGLEFLIYFQGNSAPDKSGLPSDRFSAERTGGSVSTLTIQRTQQEDSAVYLCASLTGALDTEAFFGQGTRLTVV.

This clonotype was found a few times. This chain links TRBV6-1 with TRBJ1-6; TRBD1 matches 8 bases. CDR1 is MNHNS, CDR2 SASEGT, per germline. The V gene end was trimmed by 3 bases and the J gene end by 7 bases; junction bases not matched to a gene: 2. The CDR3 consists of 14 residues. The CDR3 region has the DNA TGTGCCAGCAGTGATCAGGGGGCAAATTCACCCCTCCACTTT. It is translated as CASSDQGANSPLHF.

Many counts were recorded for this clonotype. CDR3 bases: TGTGCCAGCAGCTCCGGGACTAGCCTCCTCGGTGAGCAGTTCTTC. This encodes CASSSGTSLLGEQFF. The chain recombines TRBV12-3 or TRBV12-4 with TRBJ2-1, with 9 bases identical to TRBD2. The CDR3 extends over 15 amino acids. Trimming took 6 bases from V and 9 from J; bases not matched to a gene: 12.

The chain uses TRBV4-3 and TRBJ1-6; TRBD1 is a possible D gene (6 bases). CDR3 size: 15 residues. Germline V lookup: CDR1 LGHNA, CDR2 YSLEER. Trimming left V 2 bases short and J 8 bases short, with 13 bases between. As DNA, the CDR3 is TGCGCCAGCAGCCAACAACCGGGGGCGTATTCACCCCTCCACTTT. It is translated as CASSQQPGAYSPLHF.

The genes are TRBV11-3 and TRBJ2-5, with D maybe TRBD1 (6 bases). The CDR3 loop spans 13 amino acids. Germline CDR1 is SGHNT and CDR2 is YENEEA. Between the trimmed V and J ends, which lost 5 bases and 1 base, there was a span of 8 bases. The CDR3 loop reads CASSMDSQETQYF. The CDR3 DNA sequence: TGTGCCAGCAGCATGGACAGCCAAGAGACCCAGTACTTC.

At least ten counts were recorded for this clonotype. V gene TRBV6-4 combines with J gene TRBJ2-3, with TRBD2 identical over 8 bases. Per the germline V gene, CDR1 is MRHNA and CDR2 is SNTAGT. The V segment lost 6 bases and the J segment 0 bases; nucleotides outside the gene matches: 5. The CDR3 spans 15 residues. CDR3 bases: TGTGCCAGCAGCCGAACTAGCGGAAGCACAGATACGCAGTATTTT. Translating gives CASSRTSGSTDTQYF.

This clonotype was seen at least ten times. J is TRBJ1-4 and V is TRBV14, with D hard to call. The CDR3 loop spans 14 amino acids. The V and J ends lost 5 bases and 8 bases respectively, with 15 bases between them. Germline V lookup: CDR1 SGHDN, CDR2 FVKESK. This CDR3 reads CASSSTQFGEKLFF. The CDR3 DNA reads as TGTGCCAGCAGCTCAACTCAATTCGGGGAAAAACTGTTTTTT.

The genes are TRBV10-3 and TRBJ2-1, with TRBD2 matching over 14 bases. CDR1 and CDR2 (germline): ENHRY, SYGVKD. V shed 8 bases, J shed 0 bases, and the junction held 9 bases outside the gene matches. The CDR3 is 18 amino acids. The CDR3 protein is CAIAAGLAGESSYNEQFF. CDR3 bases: TGTGCCATCGCGGCGGGACTAGCGGGGGAAAGCTCCTACAATGAGCAGTTCTTC.

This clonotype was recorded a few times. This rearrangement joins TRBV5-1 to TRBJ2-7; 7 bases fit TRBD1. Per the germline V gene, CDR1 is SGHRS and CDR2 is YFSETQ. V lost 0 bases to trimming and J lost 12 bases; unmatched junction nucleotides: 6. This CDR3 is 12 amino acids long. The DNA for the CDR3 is TGCGCCAGCAGCTTGGTCCCGGACAGGTTGTACTTC. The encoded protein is CASSLVPDRLYF.

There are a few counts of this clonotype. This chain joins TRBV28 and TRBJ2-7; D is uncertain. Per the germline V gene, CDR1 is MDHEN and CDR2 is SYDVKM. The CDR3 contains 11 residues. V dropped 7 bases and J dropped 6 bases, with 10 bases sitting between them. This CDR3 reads CASTTRREQYF. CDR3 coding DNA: TGTGCCAGCACCACCAGACGCGAGCAGTACTTC.

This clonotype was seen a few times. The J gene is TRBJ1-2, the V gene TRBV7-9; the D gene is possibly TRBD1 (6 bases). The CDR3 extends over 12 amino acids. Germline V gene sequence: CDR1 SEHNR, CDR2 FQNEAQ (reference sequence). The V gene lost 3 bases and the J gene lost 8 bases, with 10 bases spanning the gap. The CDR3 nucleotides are TGTGCCAGCAGCTTGGGGGCGTTCGGCTACACCTTC. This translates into CASSLGAFGYTF.

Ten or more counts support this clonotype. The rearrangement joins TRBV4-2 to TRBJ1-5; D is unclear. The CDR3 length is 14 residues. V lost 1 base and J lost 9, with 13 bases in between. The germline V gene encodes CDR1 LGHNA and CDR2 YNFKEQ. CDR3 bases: TGTGCCAGCAGCCAAGTCACCAATGGGTCGCCCCAGCATTTT. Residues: CASSQVTNGSPQHF.

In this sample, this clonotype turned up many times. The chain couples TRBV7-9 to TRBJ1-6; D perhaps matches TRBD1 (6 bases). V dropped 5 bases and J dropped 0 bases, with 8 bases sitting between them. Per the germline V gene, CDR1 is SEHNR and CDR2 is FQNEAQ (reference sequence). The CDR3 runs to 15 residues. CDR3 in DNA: TGTGCCAGCAGCCCGGACAGCTCCTATAATTCACCCCTCCACTTT. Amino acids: CASSPDSSYNSPLHF.

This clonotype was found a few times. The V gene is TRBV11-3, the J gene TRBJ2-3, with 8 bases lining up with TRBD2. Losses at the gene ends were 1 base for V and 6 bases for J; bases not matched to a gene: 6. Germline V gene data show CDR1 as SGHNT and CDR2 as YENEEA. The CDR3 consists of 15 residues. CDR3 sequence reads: CASSLGSSGSDTQYF. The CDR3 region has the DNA TGTGCCAGCAGCTTAGGATCCAGCGGGAGCGATACGCAGTATTTT.

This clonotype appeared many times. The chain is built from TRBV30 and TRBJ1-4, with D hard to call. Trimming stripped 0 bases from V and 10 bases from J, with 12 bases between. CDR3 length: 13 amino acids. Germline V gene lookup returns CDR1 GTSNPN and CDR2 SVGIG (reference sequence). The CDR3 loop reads CAWSVVSAGKLFF. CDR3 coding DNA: TGTGCCTGGAGTGTAGTAAGTGCAGGAAAACTGTTTTTT.